This T cell receptor beta chain was obtained from a study of blood T cell repertoires in COVID-19. Looking at the study overall: Acute-phase and convalescent COVID-19 samples originated in the United States, Italy and Spain.

Using immunoSEQ multiplex PCR, the repertoire was profiled, and TCRdb retains in-frame clones only, with some absent. The sample carries a few hundred thousand clones, around nine tenths recorded once. Between the trimmed V and J ends, which lost 6 bases and 4 bases, there was a span of 14 bases. The V gene's germline CDR1 is SGHTA and CDR2 FQGNSA. This CDR3 contains 14 residues. Sequencing was carried out using PBMCs or T cells enriched from blood (not recorded which). V and J are TRBV7-2 and TRBJ2-3; D is undetermined. This receptor was obtained from a woman aged 25-40 years who had been exposed to COVID-19. The CDR3 loop is CASRTEWLSDTQYF. CDR3 DNA: TGTGCCAGCAGAACAGAGTGGCTCTCAGATACGCAGTATTTT.